A single sample is the source of the 21 T cell receptor beta chains below, sequenced in a study of shared clonotypes between healthy human individuals. Repertoires were generated with immunoSEQ multiplex PCR, while TCRdb's copy carries only in-frame clones and drops some. The sample records roughly 650,000 clones, 95% to 98% being singletons. The sequenced sample consisted of naive CD4+ T cells sorted from blood. Noted subset: CD45RA+ positively selected. These receptors were taken from a young woman in good health.

The CDR3 here is CATSTGQGNTEAFF. The CDR3 DNA reads as TGTGCCACCAGCACGGGACAGGGCAACACTGAAGCTTTCTTT. The V gene is TRBV15, the J gene TRBJ1-1; 9 bases fit TRBD1. Germline V gene sequence: CDR1 LNHNV, CDR2 YYDKDF (reference sequence). The V gene end was trimmed by 4 bases and the J gene end by 2 bases; junction bases not matched to a gene: 2. CDR3 size: 14 residues.

The J gene is TRBJ2-3, the V gene TRBV7-9, with TRBD2 as a possible D gene (6 bases). The germline gives CDR1 SEHNR, CDR2 FQNEAQ (reference sequence). V dropped 3 bases and J dropped 0 bases, with 10 bases sitting between them. This CDR3 comprises 15 residues. CDR3 residues: CASSLGGLSTDTQYF. The DNA for the CDR3 is TGTGCCAGCAGCTTGGGGGGACTCAGCACAGATACGCAGTATTTT. The whole variable domain, remainder taken from reference TRBV7-9 and TRBJ2-3, is DTGVSQNPRHKITKRGQNVTFRCDPISEHNRLYWYRQTLGQGPEFLTYFQNEAQLEKSRLLSDRFSAERPKGSFSTLEIQRTEQGDSAMYLCASSLGGLSTDTQYFGPGTRLTVL.

This rearrangement joins TRBV27 to TRBJ1-1, with D perhaps matching TRBD1 (5 bases). The CDR3 runs to 16 residues. Germline loops: CDR1 MNHEY, CDR2 SMNVEV (reference sequence). V lost 5 bases to trimming and J lost 6 bases, with 22 bases between them. The DNA of the CDR3 is TGTGCCAGCAGTCCCCCCCGGGGCAGTTTAGTTGCTGAAGCTTTCTTT. The encoded protein is CASSPPRGSLVAEAFF.

This chain uses TRBV7-2 with TRBJ2-1; D might be TRBD2 (6 bases). Germline assignment: CDR1 SGHTA and CDR2 FQGNSA. The V gene lost 0 bases and the J gene lost 0 bases, with 12 bases spanning the gap. The CDR3 sequence is 17 residues long. CDR3 region: CASSLALRGSSYNEQFF. The CDR3 coding sequence is TGTGCCAGCAGCTTAGCCCTCCGGGGGAGCTCCTACAATGAGCAGTTCTTC. Supplemented by reference TRBV7-2 and TRBJ2-1, the full variable domain reads GAGVSQSPSNKVTEKGKDVELRCDPISGHTALYWYRQSLGQGLEFLIYFQGNSAPDKSGLPSDRFSAERTGGSVSTLTIQRTQQEDSAVYLCASSLALRGSSYNEQFFGPGTRLTVL.

The rearrangement uses TRBV7-8 and TRBJ2-7; the match to TRBD2 covers 8 bases. V was pared by 5 bases and J by 0 bases, with 9 bases of the junction left unmatched. This CDR3 is built from 16 residues. CDR1 is SGHVS and CDR2 is FQNEAQ in the germline V gene. DNA of the CDR3: TGTGCCAGCAGCCACGGGAGGGTCGGGAGCTCCTACGAGCAGTACTTC. It yields the protein CASSHGRVGSSYEQYF.

The V gene is TRBV7-2, the J gene TRBJ2-5, with TRBD2 as a possible D gene (5 bases). Per germline, CDR1 SGHTA and CDR2 FQGNSA. The CDR3 contains 13 residues. V shed 4 bases and J shed 5 bases, with 11 bases lying between them. CDR3 sequence (DNA): TGTGCCAGCAGCTACTCAGAGGGCGAGACCCAGTACTTC. Translated: CASSYSEGETQYF.

The chain employs TRBV7-9 and TRBJ2-5; 9 bases align to TRBD2. The ends lost 4 bases at V and 1 base at J; junction bases unmatched: 7. Per the germline V gene, CDR1 is SEHNR and CDR2 is FQNEAQ (reference sequence). The CDR3 is 16 residues long. The CDR3 spells CASSSALTSGQETQYF. CDR3 nucleotide sequence: TGTGCCAGCAGCTCTGCCCTGACTAGCGGCCAAGAGACCCAGTACTTC.

The gene calls are TRBV19 and TRBJ2-5, with 7 bases fitting TRBD1. The germline gives CDR1 LNHDA, CDR2 SQIVND (reference sequence). Germline trimming cut 3 bases from V and 2 bases from J; bases unmatched to any gene: 3. The CDR3 runs 14 residues. DNA for the CDR3: TGTGCCAGTAGTATCACCAGGGGGCAAGAGACCCAGTACTTC. Protein sequence: CASSITRGQETQYF.

The J gene is TRBJ1-2, the V gene TRBV6-4; D unclear. Germline V lookup: CDR1 MRHNA, CDR2 SNTAGT. With 2 bases removed from V and 8 bases from J, the gap between germline ends came to 12 bases. The CDR3 extends over 13 amino acids. This CDR3 reads CASSDGPTAGYTF. CDR3 coding DNA: TGTGCCAGCAGTGACGGGCCAACCGCCGGCTACACCTTC.

This clone was counted only a few times. In the same sample, other DNA sequences code for this CDR3. DNA of the CDR3: TGTGCCAGCTCACCGCCGGGACTAGCGGGAGGGACAGATACGCAGTATTTT. This encodes CASSPPGLAGGTDTQYF. The V gene is TRBV18, the J gene TRBJ2-3; TRBD2 agrees at 16 bases. V was clipped by 3 bases and J by 3 bases; unmatched bases: 3. CDR1 is KGHSH and CDR2 is LQKENI in the germline V gene. The length of the CDR3 is 17 residues.

The genes are TRBV28 and TRBJ2-5, with D tentatively TRBD2 (5 bases). The CDR3 contains 14 residues. From germline, CDR1 is MDHEN and CDR2 SYDVKM. Trimming removed 3 bases from V and 6 bases from J, with 14 bases in between. The CDR3 protein is CASSFGTSGKTQYF. The CDR3 region has the DNA TGTGCCAGCAGTTTTGGAACTAGTGGGAAGACCCAGTACTTC.

V is TRBV2 and J is TRBJ2-7; D gene unclear. V lost 8 bases, J lost 0 bases, and 11 bases lay in between. Germline assignment: CDR1 SNHLY and CDR2 FYNNEI. The CDR3 totals 13 residues. CDR3 amino acids: CASGTPYSYEQYF. In DNA, the CDR3 is TGTGCCAGCGGTACACCGTACTCCTACGAGCAGTACTTC.

The V and J genes are TRBV10-2 and TRBJ2-2, with 10 nucleotides matching TRBD1. The CDR3 is 16 amino acids. The junction had 7 bases not matched to a gene; V was cut back by 2 bases and J by 7 bases. The germline V gene has CDR1 WSHSY and CDR2 SAAADI. The CDR3 reads CASSEGTGVLGGELFF. The CDR3 nucleotides read TGCGCCAGCAGTGAGGGGACAGGGGTATTAGGCGGGGAGCTGTTTTTT.

J is TRBJ2-1 and V is TRBV10-1, with 8 bases that match TRBD1. The CDR3 is made up of 15 amino acids. Germline V CDR1 and CDR2: WNHNN, SYGVQD (reference sequence). The V segment lost 3 bases and the J segment 8 bases; nucleotides outside the gene matches: 9. CDR3: CASSDHRTGSDEQFF. DNA of the CDR3: TGCGCCAGCAGTGATCATCGGACAGGGTCTGATGAGCAGTTCTTC.

The V call is TRBV6-1, the J call TRBJ1-4; TRBD1 is a possible D gene (6 bases). The length of the CDR3 is 14 residues. The germline gives CDR1 MNHNS, CDR2 SASEGT. Trimming cost V 7 bases and J 1 base, with 10 bases left between them. The CDR3 sequence: CASKQGLTNEKLFF. For the CDR3, the DNA is TGTGCCAGCAAACAGGGTCTAACTAATGAAAAACTGTTTTTT.

The chain combines TRBV11-2 with TRBJ2-7; D gene uncertain. V was clipped by 1 base and J by 3 bases, with 13 bases between them. This CDR3 has 15 amino acids. Germline V gene lookup returns CDR1 SGHAT and CDR2 FQNNGV. CDR3 residues: CASSLVLGPIYEQYF. Here the CDR3 DNA reads TGTGCCAGCAGCTTAGTACTGGGCCCGATCTACGAGCAGTACTTC.

A note on this clone: At one end the junction does not follow the germline gene, possibly because of a read error. V is TRBV2 and J is TRBJ2-7; D is ambiguous. The CDR3 extends over 12 amino acids. The V gene's germline CDR1 is SNHLY and CDR2 FYNNEI. The CDR3 nucleotides are TGTGCCAGCAGTGATCCCCCGGCAGTACTGAACTTC. Its translation: CASSDPPAVLNF.

The chain has TRBV18 and TRBJ1-2; a possible D gene is TRBD1 (5 bases). CDR3 size: 14 residues. Germline V lookup: CDR1 KGHSH, CDR2 LQKENI. Deletions cut 7 bases from V and 0 bases from J, with 12 bases between. In DNA, the CDR3 is TGTGCCAGCTATCAGGGTTCCCCTAACTATGGCTACACCTTC. Amino acid sequence: CASYQGSPNYGYTF.

This CDR3 reads CASSLAGEGTDTQYF. In DNA, the CDR3 is TGTGCCAGCAGTTTGGCGGGAGAGGGCACAGATACGCAGTATTTT. V usage is TRBV28 and J usage is TRBJ2-3, with 7 bases identical to TRBD2. The CDR3 totals 15 residues. The V and J ends lost 3 bases and 1 base, in that order; junction bases with no gene match: 4. Germline loops: CDR1 MDHEN, CDR2 SYDVKM.

This chain connects TRBV30 to TRBJ2-3, with 8 bases aligning to TRBD2. The trim removed 1 base at V and 2 bases at J, leaving 8 bases unmatched. CDR1 is GTSNPN, CDR2 SVGIG, per germline (reference sequence). The CDR3 is 16 amino acids. The CDR3 loop is CAWSGPTSATTDTQYF. DNA of the CDR3: TGTGCCTGGAGTGGCCCGACTAGCGCAACCACAGATACGCAGTATTTT.

The rearrangement uses TRBV14 and TRBJ1-3; D is uncertain. The V end was cut by 0 bases, the J end by 0 bases, with 6 bases between. Germline-derived CDR1 and CDR2 are SGHDN and FVKESK. The CDR3 covers 15 residues. CDR3 in amino acids: CASSQDWFSGNTIYF. The CDR3 region has the DNA TGTGCCAGCAGCCAAGATTGGTTCTCTGGAAACACCATATATTTT.